This T cell receptor (beta chain) emerged from a study of shared clonotypes between healthy human individuals. Trimming cost V 4 bases and J 0 bases, with 9 bases left between them. This CDR3 is built from 14 residues. Germline lookup yields CDR1 SGHRS and CDR2 YFSETQ. DNA from unsorted PBMC was sequenced on ten immunoSEQ deep assay plates. Profiled with immunoSEQ multiplex PCR; TCRdb holds only in-frame clones, not every one. Seen here are over 400,000 clones, almost 80% observed once, and the top ten hold 12%. In this sample, this clone turned up a few times. The sample comprised PBMCs. This chain connects TRBV5-1 to TRBJ2-3; TRBD1 is a possible D gene (5 bases). The TCR was taken from a woman in her 40s in good health. Some clones in this sample may be carry-over from other donors' samples. The CDR3 loop is CASSRTQSTDTQYF. The CDR3 coding sequence is TGCGCCAGCAGCAGGACACAGAGCACAGATACGCAGTATTTT.